These 25 T cell receptor beta chains came from one sample sequenced in a study of cytomegalovirus exposure and HLA in healthy donors. Amplification used 60 Vbeta primers and 13 Jbeta primers. Sequencing was performed with immunoSEQ multiplex PCR; in TCRdb, only in-frame clones are kept and a portion is missing. The sample includes about 210,000 clones, 82% of them seen just once. The sample was PBMCs. These receptors all come from a man between 35 and 55 years old in good health and CMV-seropositive.

This clone was picked up one time. The chain combines TRBV30 with TRBJ1-3, with D unresolved. The CDR3 has 16 amino acids. V dropped 0 bases and J dropped 4 bases, with 16 bases sitting between them. Germline V gene lookup returns CDR1 GTSNPN and CDR2 SVGIG (reference sequence). The CDR3 region is CAWSVSGGALGNTIYF. The CDR3 nucleotides are TGTGCCTGGAGTGTATCCGGCGGCGCTCTCGGAAACACCATATATTTT.

The V and J genes are TRBV28 and TRBJ2-7; 9 bases are a match to TRBD2. Germline V CDR1 and CDR2: MDHEN, SYDVKM. The CDR3 is made up of 15 amino acids. Unmatched junction bases numbered 5, after V lost 5 bases and J lost 0 bases. CDR3 sequence: CASSGSGSSSYEQYV. The DNA for the CDR3 is TGTGCCAGCAGTGGTAGCGGGAGCAGCTCCTACGAGCAGTACGTC.

The J gene is TRBJ2-7, the V gene TRBV5-4; 8 bases align to TRBD2. The CDR3 has 15 residues. V was pared by 1 base and J by 4 bases, with 7 bases of the junction left unmatched. CDR1 is SGHNT and CDR2 is YYREEE in the germline V gene (reference sequence). The CDR3 spells CASSLRVAGPYEQYF. DNA for the CDR3: TGTGCCAGCAGCTTGCGAGTAGCGGGACCTTACGAGCAGTACTTC.

This clone appeared a few times. The chain joins TRBV5-4 to TRBJ2-1; TRBD2 matches at 7 bases. CDR1 and CDR2 (germline): SGHNT, YYREEE (reference sequence). The length of the CDR3 is 15 residues. The V gene end was trimmed by 2 bases and the J gene end by 2 bases; junction bases not matched to a gene: 4. The CDR3 here is CASSFPGGTYNEQFF. The DNA for the CDR3 is TGTGCCAGCAGCTTTCCCGGGGGGACCTACAATGAGCAGTTCTTC.

V is TRBV10-1 and J is TRBJ1-3, with a possible D match to TRBD1 (5 bases). In germline, CDR1 is WNHNN, CDR2 SYGVQD (reference sequence). V was trimmed by 0 bases and J by 2 bases, leaving 8 bases between them. The CDR3 contains 15 residues. The CDR3, as DNA: TGCGCCAGCAGTGAGTCGGCCAGGGCTGGAAACACCATATATTTT. Amino acid sequence: CASSESARAGNTIYF.

This sequence joins TRBV6-5 and TRBJ2-3; 7 bases agree with TRBD2. V shed 4 bases, J shed 6 bases, and the junction held 10 bases outside the gene matches. CDR1 is MNHEY, CDR2 SVGAGI, per germline. The CDR3 contains 15 residues. The chain's CDR3 is CASSSLWTRNDTQYF. The DNA for the CDR3 is TGTGCCAGCAGTTCCCTGTGGACTAGGAACGATACGCAGTATTTT.

The CDR3 here is CASSPWERGGQPQHF. The DNA of the CDR3 is TGTGCCAGCAGCCCCTGGGAGCGGGGAGGTCAGCCCCAGCATTTT. The J gene is TRBJ1-5, the V gene TRBV11-2; D call uncertain. This CDR3 is built from 15 residues. The germline gives CDR1 SGHAT, CDR2 FQNNGV. The V gene lost 5 bases and the J gene lost 6 bases, with 17 bases spanning the gap.

The chain employs TRBV5-1 and TRBJ2-6; 8 bases are a match to TRBD1. After removal of 4 bases from V and 1 base from J, the junction contained 19 bases not matched to a gene. The CDR3 runs 21 residues. In germline, CDR1 is SGHRS, CDR2 YFSETQ. This CDR3 reads CASSPGRGYRGLLSGANVLTF. Here the CDR3 DNA reads TGCGCCAGCAGCCCAGGGAGAGGCTACAGGGGGTTACTTTCTGGGGCCAACGTCCTGACTTTC.

The chain has TRBV27 and TRBJ1-1, with D possibly TRBD1 on 5 matching bases. In germline, CDR1 is MNHEY, CDR2 SMNVEV (reference sequence). V shed 3 bases and J shed 1 base, with 6 bases lying between them. This CDR3 is built from 13 residues. The CDR3 protein is CASSLGGNTEAFF. CDR3 nucleotides: TGTGCCAGCAGTTTGGGGGGGAACACTGAAGCTTTCTTT.

This clone has only one observation. The rearrangement links TRBV10-3 to TRBJ2-3, with D possibly being TRBD1 (6 bases). The germline V gene has CDR1 ENHRY and CDR2 SYGVKD. This CDR3 spans 11 amino acids. The V end was cut by 11 bases, the J end by 7 bases, with 13 bases between. CDR3 residues: CAAGDGYTQYF. CDR3 sequence (DNA): TGTGCCGCAGGGGATGGGTATACGCAGTATTTT.

This rearrangement joins TRBV5-6 to TRBJ1-1, with TRBD1 matching 10 bases. Germline V gene sequence: CDR1 SGHDT, CDR2 YYEEEE. The CDR3 has 14 residues. V trimming: 4 bases; J trimming: 5 bases; junction bases outside the gene matches: 5. The CDR3 DNA is TGTGCCAGCAGCATGGACAGGGGGGAGACTGAAGCTTTCTTT. It codes for CASSMDRGETEAFF.

Note on this clone: One junction end disagrees with the germline gene, perhaps due to a read error. V gene TRBV7-7 combines with J gene TRBJ1-1; TRBD1 matches 8 bases. Looked up from germline, CDR1 is SSHAT and CDR2 is FNYEAQ (reference sequence). The CDR3 is 12 residues long. Here the CDR3 reads CASSPGQGIAFF. The CDR3 DNA follows: TGTGCTAGCAGCCCCGGACAGGGTATAGCTTTCTTT.

This sequence joins TRBV27 and TRBJ1-1; D is ambiguous. Trimming stripped 5 bases from V and 4 bases from J, with 11 bases between. Germline assignment: CDR1 MNHEY and CDR2 SMNVEV (reference sequence). The CDR3 extends over 13 amino acids. Written as DNA, the CDR3 is TGTGCCAGCAGTCTTTTTATCCGCACTGAAGCTTTCTTT. Its translation is CASSLFIRTEAFF.

CDR3 in amino acids: CAWRGEWANYGYTF. CDR3 bases: TGTGCCTGGAGGGGAGAATGGGCTAACTATGGCTACACCTTC. J is TRBJ1-2 and V is TRBV30, with D uncertain. The germline V gene has CDR1 GTSNPN and CDR2 SVGIG (reference sequence). This CDR3 is 14 amino acids long. V was cut by 3 bases and J by 0 bases, with 11 bases left in between.

This chain connects TRBV15 to TRBJ1-5, with D possibly being TRBD1 (6 bases). The germline V gene has CDR1 LNHNV and CDR2 YYDKDF (reference sequence). Between the trimmed V and J ends, which lost 0 bases and 4 bases, there was a span of 10 bases. The CDR3 loop spans 15 amino acids. CDR3 nucleotides: TGTGCCACCAGCAGAGACGGACAGCCAAATCAGCCCCAGCATTTT. It is translated as CATSRDGQPNQPQHF.

The V gene is TRBV19, the J gene TRBJ1-5, with 10 bases that match TRBD1. The CDR3 extends over 15 amino acids. Germline assignment: CDR1 LNHDA and CDR2 SQIVND (reference sequence). Trimming at V came to 6 bases and at J to 4 bases, leaving 6 bases not matched to a gene. For the CDR3, the DNA is TGTGCCAGTAGAGGGGGACAGGGGATGAATCAGCCCCAGCATTTT. Translation: CASRGGQGMNQPQHF.

The table lists this clone with a few counts. The same CDR3 can be traced to other DNA sequences in this sample. The rearrangement joins TRBV20-1 to TRBJ1-1; D remains unclear. The V end lost 3 bases, the J end lost 1 base, and 3 bases lay between the germline ends. The CDR3 has 11 residues. CDR1 and CDR2 (germline): DFQATT, SNEGSKA (reference sequence). The chain's CDR3 is CSASQNTEAFF. The CDR3 DNA reads TGCAGTGCTAGTCAGAACACTGAAGCTTTCTTT.

The rearrangement joins TRBV30 to TRBJ1-5; no definite D call. The CDR3 is made up of 14 amino acids. Germline CDR1 and CDR2: GTSNPN and SVGIG (reference sequence). V was shortened by 3 bases and J by 3 bases, with 12 bases between the two germline ends. CDR3 in amino acids: CAWSQDGINQPQHF. CDR3 DNA sequence: TGTGCCTGGAGCCAGGACGGGATCAATCAGCCCCAGCATTTT. Using reference TRBV30 and TRBJ1-5 for the parts outside the CDR3, the full variable domain is SQTIHQWPATLVQPVGSPLSLECTVEGTSNPNLYWYRQAAGRGLQLLFYSVGIGQISSEVPQNLSASRPQDRQFILSSKKLLLSDSGFYLCAWSQDGINQPQHFGDGTRLSIL.

CDR3 region: CASSSQGGSRATQYF. The CDR3 DNA sequence: TGTGCCAGCAGCTCGCAGGGCGGGAGTCGGGCGACGCAGTATTTT. The chain recombines TRBV7-6 with TRBJ2-3; 7 positions match TRBD2. The V and J ends lost 4 bases and 9 bases, in that order; junction bases with no gene match: 13. Per the germline V gene, CDR1 is SGHVS and CDR2 is FNYEAQ. The CDR3 sequence is 15 residues long.

V usage is TRBV19 and J usage is TRBJ1-3; D not resolved. V was pared by 5 bases and J by 0 bases, with 14 bases between. From germline, CDR1 is LNHDA and CDR2 SQIVND (reference sequence). The CDR3 runs 16 residues. The CDR3 reads CASSPPEAVSGNTIYF. The CDR3 DNA reads TGTGCCAGTAGTCCCCCCGAGGCAGTCTCTGGAAACACCATATATTTT. Using reference TRBV19 and TRBJ1-3 for the parts outside the CDR3, the full variable domain is DGGITQSPKYLFRKEGQNVTLSCEQNLNHDAMYWYRQDPGQGLRLIYYSQIVNDFQKGDIAEGYSVSREKKESFPLTVTSAQKNPTAFYLCASSPPEAVSGNTIYFGEGSWLTVV.

This clone was picked up a small number of times. V gene TRBV18 combines with J gene TRBJ1-5, with D hard to call. The germline CDR1 and CDR2 sequences are KGHSH and LQKENI. Trimming removed 5 bases at V and 2 bases at J, with 4 bases between. The CDR3 has 12 amino acids. CDR3 sequence (DNA): TGTGCCAGCTCATCAGGCAATCAGCCCCAGCATTTT. Translation: CASSSGNQPQHF.

This sequence joins TRBV19 and TRBJ2-2; D gene unclear. V lost 7 bases and J 2 bases, leaving 14 bases between the germline ends. The CDR3 totals 15 residues. Germline CDR1 is LNHDA and CDR2 is SQIVND (reference sequence). The CDR3 coding sequence is TGTGCCAGTAACCCACGGTTTTCAAACACCGGGGAGCTGTTTTTT. This sequence encodes CASNPRFSNTGELFF.

This clone has more than one count but fewer than ten. This sequence joins TRBV27 and TRBJ1-2; 10 bases match TRBD1. The germline V gene has CDR1 MNHEY and CDR2 SMNVEV (reference sequence). The CDR3 runs to 16 residues. The V gene end was trimmed by 0 bases and the J gene end by 4 bases; junction bases not matched to a gene: 5. The CDR3: CASSLSGQGHGYGYTF. The DNA for the CDR3 is TGTGCCAGCAGTTTATCGGGACAGGGGCACGGCTATGGCTACACCTTC.

This clone has only one observation. At one boundary the junction diverges from the germline segment, which might be a read error. The V call is TRBV6-5, the J call TRBJ2-1, with D possibly TRBD2 on 5 matching bases. CDR1 and CDR2 from the germline V gene are MNHEY and SVGAGI. The CDR3 is 14 amino acids. CDR3 in amino acids: CANSYSSGYNEQFF. Here the CDR3 DNA reads TGTGCCAACAGTTACTCGAGCGGCTACAATGAGCAGTTCTTC.

V usage is TRBV7-3 and J usage is TRBJ2-3; 8 bases agree with TRBD2. This CDR3 spans 15 amino acids. Germline V gene data show CDR1 as SGHTA and CDR2 as FQGTGA. V lost 3 bases and J lost 5; bases outside the gene matches: 7. The CDR3 is CASSFGAGVGDTQYF. CDR3 sequence (DNA): TGTGCCAGCAGCTTCGGAGCGGGAGTGGGAGATACGCAGTATTTT. Combining the CDR3 with reference TRBV7-3 and TRBJ2-3 gives the whole variable domain GAGVSQTPSNKVTEKGKYVELRCDPISGHTALYWYRQSLGQGPEFLIYFQGTGAADDSGLPNDRFFAVRPEGSVSTLKIQRTERGDSAVYLCASSFGAGVGDTQYFGPGTRLTVL.